This TCR beta chain derives from a study of T-cell reconstitution after alpha-beta-depleted transplantation in children. This clonotype was seen repeatedly, ten times or more. Unique molecular identifiers were incorporated when the TCRbeta library was constructed. TCRdb fed the PCR reads into MiXCR, producing one record per CDR3 protein. The sample yields 200,000 to 300,000 distinct CDR3 sequences, approximately 12% seen once. Unmatched junction bases numbered 12, after V lost 4 bases and J lost 9 bases. The CDR3 runs to 15 residues. CDR1 and CDR2 (germline): SGDLS, YYNGEE. This chain joins TRBV9 and TRBJ1-2; the match to TRBD1 covers 10 bases. The source material was PBMCs from the stem cell graft donor, sampled from the stem cell graft. This clonotype was sampled from a human donor who donated a stem cell graft to a child with acute lymphoblastic leukemia. Here the CDR3 reads CASSPQDRGGTSYTF. DNA of the CDR3: TGTGCCAGCAGCCCTCAGGACAGGGGGGGCACAAGCTACACCTTC.